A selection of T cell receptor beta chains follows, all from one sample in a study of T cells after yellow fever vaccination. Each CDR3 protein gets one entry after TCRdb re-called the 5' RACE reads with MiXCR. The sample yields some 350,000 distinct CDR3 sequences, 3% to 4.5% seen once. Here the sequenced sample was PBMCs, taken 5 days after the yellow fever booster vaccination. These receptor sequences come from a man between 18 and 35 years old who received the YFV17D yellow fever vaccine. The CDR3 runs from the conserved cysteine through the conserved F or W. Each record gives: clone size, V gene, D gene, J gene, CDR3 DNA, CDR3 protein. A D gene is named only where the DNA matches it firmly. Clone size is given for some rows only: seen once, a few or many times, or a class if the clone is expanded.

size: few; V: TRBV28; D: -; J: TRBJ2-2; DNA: TGTGCCAGCAGTTTGATCTCTCCGCCGACAGCCGGGGAGCTGTTTTTT; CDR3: CASSLISPPTAGELFF
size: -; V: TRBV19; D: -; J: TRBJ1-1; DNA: TGTGCCAGTAGTACAGGGGTTTTCGCTTTCTTT; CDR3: CASSTGVFAFF
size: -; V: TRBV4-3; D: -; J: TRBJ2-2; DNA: TGCGCCAGCAGCCAAGATCTTGGGACCCACCGGACCGGGGAGCTGTTTTTT; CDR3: CASSQDLGTHRTGELFF
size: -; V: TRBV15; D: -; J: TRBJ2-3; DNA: TGTGCCACCAGCGGAGACAGGTCGGGCACAGATACGCAGTATTTT; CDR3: CATSGDRSGTDTQYF
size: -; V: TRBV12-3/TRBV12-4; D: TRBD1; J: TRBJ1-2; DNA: TGTGCCAGCAGTCTCTCCGGGACAGCCGATCCCCTTAACTATGGCTACACCTTC; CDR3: CASSLSGTADPLNYGYTF
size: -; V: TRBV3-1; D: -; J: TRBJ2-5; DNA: TGTGCCAGCAGCCAACGGATCCAAGAGACCCAGTACTTC; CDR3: CASSQRIQETQYF
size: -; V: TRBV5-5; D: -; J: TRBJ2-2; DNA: TGTGCCAGCAGCTTGGGACAGCTGGTCGGGGAGCTGTTTTTT; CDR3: CASSLGQLVGELFF
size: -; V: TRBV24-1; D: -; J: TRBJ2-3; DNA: TGTGCCACCAGTGATCCGACTAGGGGAAGCACAGATACGCAGTATTTT; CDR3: CATSDPTRGSTDTQYF
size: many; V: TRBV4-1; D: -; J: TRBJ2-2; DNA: TGCGCCAGCAGCCAAGACAGTGGTGGGGCCGGGGAGCTGTTTTTT; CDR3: CASSQDSGGAGELFF
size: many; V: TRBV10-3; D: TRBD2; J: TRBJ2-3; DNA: TGTGCCATCAGTGAGCCAAGCGGGGGGGTCACAGATACGCAGTATTTT; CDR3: CAISEPSGGVTDTQYF
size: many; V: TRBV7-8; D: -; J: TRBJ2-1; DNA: TGTGCCAGCAGCCACCTATCTCGCGACAATGAGCAGTTCTTC; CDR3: CASSHLSRDNEQFF
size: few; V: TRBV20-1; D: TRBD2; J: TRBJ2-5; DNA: TGCAGTGCTAGATCATGGGGGGAGGGAGAGACCCAGTACTTC; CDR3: CSARSWGEGETQYF
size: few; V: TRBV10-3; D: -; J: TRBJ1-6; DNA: TGTGCCATCAGGGACGGCAGGGGCGCGTATAATTCACCCCTCCACTTT; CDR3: CAIRDGRGAYNSPLHF
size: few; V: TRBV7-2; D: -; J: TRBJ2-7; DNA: TGTGCCAGCAGCCCATGGGACGGCGGACTCTACGAGCAGTACTTC; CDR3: CASSPWDGGLYEQYF
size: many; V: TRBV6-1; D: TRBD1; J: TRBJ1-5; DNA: TGTGCCAGCAGTGATGGAGAAATTCGGGACAGGGTTGTTTGGGGGGACTCTCAGCCCCAGCATTTT; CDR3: CASSDGEIRDRVVWGDSQPQHF
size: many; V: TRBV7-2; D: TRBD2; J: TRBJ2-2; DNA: TGTGCCAGCAGCCCCGCCCTAGCGGGGTACTACACCGGGGAGCTGTTTTTT; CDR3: CASSPALAGYYTGELFF
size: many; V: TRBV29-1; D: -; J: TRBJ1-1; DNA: TGCAGCGTTGGTGTAAACACTGAAGCTTTCTTT; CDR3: CSVGVNTEAFF
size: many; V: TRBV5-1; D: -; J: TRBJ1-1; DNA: TGTGCCAGCAGCTTTGGGAACACTGAAGCTTTCTTT; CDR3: CASSFGNTEAFF
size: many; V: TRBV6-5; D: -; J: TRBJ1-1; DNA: TGTGCCAGCAGTTACTCAGCGAACACTGAAGCTTTCTTT; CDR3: CASSYSANTEAFF
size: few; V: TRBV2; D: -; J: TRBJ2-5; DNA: TGTGCCAGCAGAGATCAAGGGGAGACCCAGTACTTC; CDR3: CASRDQGETQYF
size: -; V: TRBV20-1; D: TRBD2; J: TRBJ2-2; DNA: TGCAGTGCTTTCCCTTCGACTAGCGGGGGGGCCGGGGAGCTGTTTTTT; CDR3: CSAFPSTSGGAGELFF
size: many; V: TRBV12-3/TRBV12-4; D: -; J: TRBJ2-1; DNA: TGTGCCAGCAGTACTGGACGTCTGGTGGAGCAGTTCTTC; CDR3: CASSTGRLVEQFF
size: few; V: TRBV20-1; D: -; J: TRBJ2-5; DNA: TGCAGTGCTAGGGACAGTAACAAAGAGACCCAGTACTTC; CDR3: CSARDSNKETQYF
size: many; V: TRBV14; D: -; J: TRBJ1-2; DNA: TGTGCCAGCAGCGGCAGTAACTATGGCTACACCTTC; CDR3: CASSGSNYGYTF
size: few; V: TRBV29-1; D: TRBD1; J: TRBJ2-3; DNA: TGCAGCGTAACCGACAGGGGGCTAGGAGATACGCAGTATTTT; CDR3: CSVTDRGLGDTQYF
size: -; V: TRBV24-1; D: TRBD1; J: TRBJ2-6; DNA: TGTGCCGCCGGGACAGGGGGCGTTGGGGCCAACGTCCTGACTTTC; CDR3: CAAGTGGVGANVLTF
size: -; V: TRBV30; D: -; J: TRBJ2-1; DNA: TGTGCCTGGGGCCGGGCCACGGACTCTTACAATGAGCAGTTCTTC; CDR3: CAWGRATDSYNEQFF